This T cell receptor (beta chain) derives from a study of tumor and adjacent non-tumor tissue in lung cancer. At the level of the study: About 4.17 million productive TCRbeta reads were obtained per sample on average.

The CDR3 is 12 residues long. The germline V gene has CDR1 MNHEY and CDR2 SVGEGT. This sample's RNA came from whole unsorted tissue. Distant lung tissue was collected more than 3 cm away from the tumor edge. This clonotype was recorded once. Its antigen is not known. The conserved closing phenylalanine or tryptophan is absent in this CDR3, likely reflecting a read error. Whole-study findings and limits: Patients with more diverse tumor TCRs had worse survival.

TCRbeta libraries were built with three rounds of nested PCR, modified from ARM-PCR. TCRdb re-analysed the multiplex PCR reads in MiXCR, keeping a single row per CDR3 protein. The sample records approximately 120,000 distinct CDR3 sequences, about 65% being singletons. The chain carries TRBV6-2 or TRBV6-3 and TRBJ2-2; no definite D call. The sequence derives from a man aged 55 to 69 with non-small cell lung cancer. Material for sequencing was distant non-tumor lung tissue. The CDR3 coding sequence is TGTGCTAGCAGCCATCCCACCGGGGAGCTGTTTTCT. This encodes CASSHPTGELFS.